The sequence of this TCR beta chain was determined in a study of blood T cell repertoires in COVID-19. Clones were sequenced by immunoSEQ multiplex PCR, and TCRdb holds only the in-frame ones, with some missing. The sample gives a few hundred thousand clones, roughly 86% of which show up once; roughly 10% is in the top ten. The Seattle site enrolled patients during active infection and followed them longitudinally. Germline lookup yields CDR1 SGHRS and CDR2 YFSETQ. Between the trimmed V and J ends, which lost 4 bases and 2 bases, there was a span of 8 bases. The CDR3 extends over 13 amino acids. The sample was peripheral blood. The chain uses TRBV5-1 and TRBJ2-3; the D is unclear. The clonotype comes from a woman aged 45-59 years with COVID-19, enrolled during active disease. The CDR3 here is CASSLLYTDTQYF. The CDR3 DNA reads TGCGCCAGCAGCCTCCTCTACACAGATACGCAGTATTTT.